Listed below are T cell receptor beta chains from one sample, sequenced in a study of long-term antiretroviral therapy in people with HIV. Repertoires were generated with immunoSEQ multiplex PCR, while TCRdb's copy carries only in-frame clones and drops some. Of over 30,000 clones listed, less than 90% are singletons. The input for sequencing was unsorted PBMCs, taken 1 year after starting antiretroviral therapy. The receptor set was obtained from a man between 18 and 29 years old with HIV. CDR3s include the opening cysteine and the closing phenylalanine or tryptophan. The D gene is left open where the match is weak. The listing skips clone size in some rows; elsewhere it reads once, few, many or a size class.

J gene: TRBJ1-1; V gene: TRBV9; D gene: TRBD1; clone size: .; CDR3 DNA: TGTGCCAGCAGAGCACAGGGGCCATCTGAAGCTTTCTTT; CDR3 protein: CASRAQGPSEAFF
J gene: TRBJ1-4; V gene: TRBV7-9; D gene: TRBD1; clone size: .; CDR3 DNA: TGTGCCAGCAGCTCTACGCGACAGGGGGCGCAGGGAAAACTGTTTTTT; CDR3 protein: CASSSTRQGAQGKLFF
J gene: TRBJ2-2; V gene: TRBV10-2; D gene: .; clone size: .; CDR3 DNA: TGCGCCAGCAGTGGGGCAGGGGCCACCGGGGAGCTGTTTTTT; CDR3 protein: CASSGAGATGELFF
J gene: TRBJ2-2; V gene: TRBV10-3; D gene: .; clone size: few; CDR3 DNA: TGTGCCTCCCGAGGGGTTGAGACCGGGGAGCTGTTTTTT; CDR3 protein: CASRGVETGELFF
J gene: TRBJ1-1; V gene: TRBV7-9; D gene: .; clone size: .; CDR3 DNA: TGTGCCAGCAGCTTAGGAGGTCGCGAGACTTTCTTT; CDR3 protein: CASSLGGRETFF
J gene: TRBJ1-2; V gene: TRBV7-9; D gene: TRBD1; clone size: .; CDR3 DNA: TGTGCCAGCAGCCGACCTTGGACAGGGGGCTCTTATGGCTACACCTTC; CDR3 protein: CASSRPWTGGSYGYTF
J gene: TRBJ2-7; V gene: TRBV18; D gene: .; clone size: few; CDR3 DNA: TGTGCCAGCTCACCACCGGACAGCACCTACGAGCAGTACTTC; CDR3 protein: CASSPPDSTYEQYF
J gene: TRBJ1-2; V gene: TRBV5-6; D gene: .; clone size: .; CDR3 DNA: TGTGCCAGCAGCCGATCGGGTTCAGGGAACTATGGCTACACCTTC; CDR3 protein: CASSRSGSGNYGYTF
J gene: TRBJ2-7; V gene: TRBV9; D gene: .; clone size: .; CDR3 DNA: TGTGCCAGCAGCAACGGACATTCCTACGAGCAGTACTTC; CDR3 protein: CASSNGHSYEQYF
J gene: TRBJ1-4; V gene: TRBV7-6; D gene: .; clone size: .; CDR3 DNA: TGTGCCAGCAGCTCCTTGGGCCTTAATGAAAAACTGTTTTTT; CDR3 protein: CASSSLGLNEKLFF
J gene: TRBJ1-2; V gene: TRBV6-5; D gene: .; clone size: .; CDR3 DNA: TGTGCCAGCAGTTACTATCCGAAAAACTATGGCTACACCTTC; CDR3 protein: CASSYYPKNYGYTF
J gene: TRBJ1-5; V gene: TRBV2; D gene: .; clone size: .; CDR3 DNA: TGTGCCAGCAGTGAATTGCAGGGCCGGGGCAATCAGCCCCAGCATTTT; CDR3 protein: CASSELQGRGNQPQHF
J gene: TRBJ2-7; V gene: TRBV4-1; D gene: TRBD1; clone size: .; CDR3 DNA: TGCGCCAGCAGCCCCGGACAGGGGACCTACGAGCAGTACTTC; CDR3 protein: CASSPGQGTYEQYF
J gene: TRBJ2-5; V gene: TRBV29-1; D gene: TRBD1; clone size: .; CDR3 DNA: TGCAGCGTTTCCCAGGGGGCTCGGGAGACCCAGTACTTC; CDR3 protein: CSVSQGARETQYF
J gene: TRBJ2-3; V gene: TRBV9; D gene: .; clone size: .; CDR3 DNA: TGTGCCAGCACAAGGGAGGGGGGTCGCACAGATACGCAGTATTTT; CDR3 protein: CASTREGGRTDTQYF
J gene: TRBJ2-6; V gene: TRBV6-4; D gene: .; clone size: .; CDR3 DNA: TGTGCCAGCCGCTCCCACGCAGGTGGGGCCAACGTCCTGACTTTC; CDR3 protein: CASRSHAGGANVLTF
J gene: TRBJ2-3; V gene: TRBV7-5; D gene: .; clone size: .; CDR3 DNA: TGTGCCAGAAGCTTTATGGCGGGGGAGGGAGGGGATACGCAGTATTTT; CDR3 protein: CARSFMAGEGGDTQYF
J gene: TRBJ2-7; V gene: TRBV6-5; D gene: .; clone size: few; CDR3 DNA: TGTGCCAGCAGTCCTCGACACTACGAGCAGTACTTC; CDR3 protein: CASSPRHYEQYF
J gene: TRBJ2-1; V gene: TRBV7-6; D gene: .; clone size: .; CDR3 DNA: TGTGCCAGCAGCTTAGGGGCTAGGAGGAGTGAGCAGTTCTTC; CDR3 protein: CASSLGARRSEQFF
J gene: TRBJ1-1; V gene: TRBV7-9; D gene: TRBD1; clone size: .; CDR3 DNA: TGTGCCAGCAGCTCGAGCGGTGGGACAGGAGGGACTGAAGCTTTCTTT; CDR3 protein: CASSSSGGTGGTEAFF
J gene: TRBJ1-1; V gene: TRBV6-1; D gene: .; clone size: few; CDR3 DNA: TGTGCCAGCAGTGAGGCAGGGGCGAACACTGAAGCTTTCTTT; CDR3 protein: CASSEAGANTEAFF
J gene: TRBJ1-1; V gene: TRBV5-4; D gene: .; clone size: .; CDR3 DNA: TGTGCCAGCAGCTTGGAAGCGTACACTGAAGCTTTCTTT; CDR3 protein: CASSLEAYTEAFF
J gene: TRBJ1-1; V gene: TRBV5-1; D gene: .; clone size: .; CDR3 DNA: TGCGCCAGCAGCGAGCGTCCAGGGTTACTGAACACTGAAGCTTTCTTT; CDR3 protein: CASSERPGLLNTEAFF
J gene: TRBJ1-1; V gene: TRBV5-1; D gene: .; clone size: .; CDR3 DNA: TGCGCCAGCAGCGCACACAGGGACGGGAACACTGAAGCTTTCTTT; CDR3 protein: CASSAHRDGNTEAFF
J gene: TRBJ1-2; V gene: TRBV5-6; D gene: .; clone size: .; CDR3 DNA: TGTGCCAGCAGCTTGGGGGCGGGGCGTTCGAGCTATGGCTACACCTTC; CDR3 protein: CASSLGAGRSSYGYTF
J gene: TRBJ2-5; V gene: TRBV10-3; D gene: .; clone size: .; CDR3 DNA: TGTGCCATCAGTGAGAACTTAGAGACCCAGTACTTC; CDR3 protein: CAISENLETQYF
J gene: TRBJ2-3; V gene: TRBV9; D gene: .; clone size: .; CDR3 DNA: TGTGCCAGCAGCTCAGAGGCAGACACGCAGTATTTT; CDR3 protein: CASSSEADTQYF
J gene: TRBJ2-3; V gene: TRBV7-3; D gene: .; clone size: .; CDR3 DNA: TGTGCCAGCAGCTCGGGACTTTTAGCAGATACGCAGTATTTT; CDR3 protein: CASSSGLLADTQYF
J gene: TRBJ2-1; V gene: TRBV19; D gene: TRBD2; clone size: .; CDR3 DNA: TGTGCCAGTAGGATGGGTAGCGGGAGATCAAATGAGCAGTTCTTC; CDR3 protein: CASRMGSGRSNEQFF
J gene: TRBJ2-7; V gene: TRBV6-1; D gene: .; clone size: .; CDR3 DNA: TGTGCCAGCACCCTCGGGTACGAGCAGTACTTC; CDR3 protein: CASTLGYEQYF
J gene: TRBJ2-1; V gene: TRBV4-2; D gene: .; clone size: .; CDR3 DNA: TGTGCCAGCAGCCCGCATAGGGGGTTTTTCAATGAGCAGTTCTTC; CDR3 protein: CASSPHRGFFNEQFF
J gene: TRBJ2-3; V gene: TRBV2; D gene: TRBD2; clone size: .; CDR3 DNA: TGTGCCACGGATAGCGGGGACTCTAGCACAGATACGCAGTATTTT; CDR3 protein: CATDSGDSSTDTQYF
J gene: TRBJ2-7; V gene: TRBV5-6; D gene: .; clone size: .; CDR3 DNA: TGTGCCAGCAGCTTGGATCCGGGGAGTTACTCCTACGAGCAGTACTTC; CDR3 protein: CASSLDPGSYSYEQYF
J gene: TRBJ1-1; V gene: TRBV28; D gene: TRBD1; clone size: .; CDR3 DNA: TGTGCCAGTGGACAGGGGGCTTCTGAAGCTTTCTTT; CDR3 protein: CASGQGASEAFF
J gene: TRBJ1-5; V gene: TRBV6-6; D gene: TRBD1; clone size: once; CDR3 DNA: TGTGCCAGCAGTTACCCTTTGACAGGGGGCAATCAGCCCCAGCATTTT; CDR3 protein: CASSYPLTGGNQPQHF
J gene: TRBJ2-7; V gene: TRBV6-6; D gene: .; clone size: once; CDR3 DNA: TGTGCCAGCGGCCGACAGCTCCTCTCCTACGAGCAGTACTTC; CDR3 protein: CASGRQLLSYEQYF
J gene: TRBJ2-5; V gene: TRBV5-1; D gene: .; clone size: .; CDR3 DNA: TGCGCCAGCAGCCACCGGGTGGGGCAGACCCAGTACTTC; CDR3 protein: CASSHRVGQTQYF
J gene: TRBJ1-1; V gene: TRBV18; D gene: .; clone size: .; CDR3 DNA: TGTGCCAGCTCACCACCACAGAACACTGAAGCTTTCTTT; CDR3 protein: CASSPPQNTEAFF
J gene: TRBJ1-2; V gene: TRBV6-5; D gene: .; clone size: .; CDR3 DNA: TGTGCCAGCAGTTTCTTGGCTGCTTCGGGCTACACCTTC; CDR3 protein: CASSFLAASGYTF
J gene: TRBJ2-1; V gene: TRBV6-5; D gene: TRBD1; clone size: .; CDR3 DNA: TGTGCCAGCAGTGACAGGGGGTTATATGAGCAGTTCTTC; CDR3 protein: CASSDRGLYEQFF
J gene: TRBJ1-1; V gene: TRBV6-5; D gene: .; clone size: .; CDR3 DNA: TGTGCCAGCAGTTACTCGGAGGGGGTGACCGAAGCTTTCTTT; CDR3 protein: CASSYSEGVTEAFF
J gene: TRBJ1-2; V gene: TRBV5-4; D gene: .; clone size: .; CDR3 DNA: TGTGCCAGCAGCTTGCCTCCGAGACTCTCGGGCTACGGATTCACCTTC; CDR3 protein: CASSLPPRLSGYGFTF
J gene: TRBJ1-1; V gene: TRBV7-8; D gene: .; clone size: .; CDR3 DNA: TGTGCCAGCAGCTTCCAGGAAGAGACTGAAGCTTTCTTT; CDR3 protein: CASSFQEETEAFF
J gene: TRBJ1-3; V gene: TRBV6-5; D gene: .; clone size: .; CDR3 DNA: TGTGCCAGCAGTTACTCCCACAGCTCTGGAAACACCATATATTTT; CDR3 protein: CASSYSHSSGNTIYF